This T cell receptor beta chain stems from a study of CD8 T cell repertoires and HIV-1 epitope variants. Study in general: T cells were cultured for roughly ten days with cytokines added on days 3 and 7.

Sequencing of TCR beta CDR3 used immunoSEQ survey depth. Sequencing was performed with immunoSEQ multiplex PCR; in TCRdb, only in-frame clones are kept and a portion is missing. The sample has 2,700 or so clones, around 67% seen once. V was shortened by 5 bases and J by 0 bases, with 10 bases between the two germline ends. The CDR3 contains 14 residues. The germline gives CDR1 MDHEN, CDR2 SYDVKM. Study results and limitations: Roughly nine antigen-specific TCR beta clonotypes were found; more than five seemed cross-reactive to variants. Only beta chains were identified, marking proliferation to antigen, not function.

With regard to this clone: Its antigen is still unknown.

This TCR was sampled from a male donor with HIV. This chain connects TRBV28 to TRBJ1-1; D unclear. What was sequenced was cultured CD8+ T cells derived from PBMCs. The CDR3 spells CASSPLVLNTEAFF. The CDR3, as DNA: TGTGCCAGCAGTCCCCTCGTCCTGAACACTGAAGCTTTCTTT.